The clone carrying this T cell receptor (beta chain) was counted ten times or more. Authors of the study amplified TCR beta CDR3 regions from RNA transcripts. First-round RT-PCR targeting the TCR CDR3 was performed with the HTBI primer set. From the multiplex PCR reads, TCRdb called clonotypes with MiXCR, one entry per CDR3 protein. The sample holds some 510,000 distinct CDR3 sequences, less than 25% seen once. Trimming took 7 bases from V and 7 from J; bases not matched to a gene: 4. Germline CDR1 LNHDA, CDR2 SQIVND (reference sequence). The CDR3 is made up of 12 amino acids. These data originate in a study of T cells in Graves' hyperthyroidism and ophthalmopathy.

Material: blood. The chain couples TRBV19 to TRBJ1-5; 7 bases align to TRBD1. This TCR derives from a man between 18 and 35 years old with Graves' hyperthyroidism. CDR3 nucleotide sequence: TGTGCCAGTACCCTAGGGGGCCAGCCCCAGCATTTT. Its translation: CASTLGGQPQHF.